The 4 T cell receptor beta chains below were found in one sample sequenced in a study of Ad26.COV2.S vaccination and SARS-CoV-2 variants. Sample treatment: 15 to 20 received Ad26.COV2.S at low or high dose, single or two shots; 5 received placebo; per-sample allocation not given. Day 63 after the first injection of vaccine or placebo was the sampling time. Measured with immunoSEQ multiplex PCR; TCRdb has only the in-frame clones, and not every one. Of about 440,000 clones detected, about 92% appear once; the ten largest clones hold about 4.1%. The sample here was peripheral blood, taken in a trial of Ad26.COV2.S vaccine versus placebo. The receptors come from a person between 18 and 59 years old who received the Ad26.COV2.S COVID-19 vaccine or a placebo.

The chain joins TRBV7-3 to TRBJ2-3; 11 bases are shared with TRBD2. The J segment lost 7 bases and the V segment lost 6 bases, leaving 6 bases of the junction unmatched. CDR3 length equals 14 residues. Germline values: CDR1 SGHTA, CDR2 FQGTGA. CDR3 in DNA: TGTGCCAGCAGTCCTAGCGGGAGGATGAATACGCAGTATTTT. Translated, it gives CASSPSGRMNTQYF.

V and J are TRBV19 and TRBJ2-7; D not resolved. Germline CDR1 reads LNHDA; CDR2 reads SQIVND (reference sequence). The CDR3 extends over 14 amino acids. V lost 0 bases to trimming and J lost 4 bases, with 10 bases between them. DNA of the CDR3: TGTGCCAGTAGTATAGACACGGGTACTTACGAGCAGTACTTC. Residues: CASSIDTGTYEQYF.

This clone was found once. CDR3 in DNA: TGCGCCAGCAGCAACGACAGGGGAACCACCGGGGAGCTGTTTTTT. Translating it yields CASSNDRGTTGELFF. This chain connects TRBV5-1 to TRBJ2-2, with TRBD1 matching 8 bases. The CDR3 has 15 amino acids. V lost 4 bases, J lost 4 bases, and 6 bases stayed unmatched. Per the germline V gene, CDR1 is SGHRS and CDR2 is YFSETQ.

The J gene is TRBJ2-3, the V gene TRBV9; D is unclear. V was pared by 2 bases and J by 1 base, with 11 bases between. The CDR3 spans 15 residues. The V gene's germline CDR1 is SGDLS and CDR2 YYNGEE. The CDR3 reads CASSVLEVGTDTQYF. The CDR3 DNA is TGTGCCAGCAGCGTCCTCGAGGTAGGCACAGATACGCAGTATTTT. The full variable domain, in which reference TRBV9 and TRBJ2-3 provide the parts outside the CDR3, is DSGVTQTPKHLITATGQRVTLRCSPRSGDLSVYWYQQSLDQGLQFLIQYYNGEERAKGNILERFSAQQFPDLHSELNLSSLELGDSALYFCASSVLEVGTDTQYFGPGTRLTVL.